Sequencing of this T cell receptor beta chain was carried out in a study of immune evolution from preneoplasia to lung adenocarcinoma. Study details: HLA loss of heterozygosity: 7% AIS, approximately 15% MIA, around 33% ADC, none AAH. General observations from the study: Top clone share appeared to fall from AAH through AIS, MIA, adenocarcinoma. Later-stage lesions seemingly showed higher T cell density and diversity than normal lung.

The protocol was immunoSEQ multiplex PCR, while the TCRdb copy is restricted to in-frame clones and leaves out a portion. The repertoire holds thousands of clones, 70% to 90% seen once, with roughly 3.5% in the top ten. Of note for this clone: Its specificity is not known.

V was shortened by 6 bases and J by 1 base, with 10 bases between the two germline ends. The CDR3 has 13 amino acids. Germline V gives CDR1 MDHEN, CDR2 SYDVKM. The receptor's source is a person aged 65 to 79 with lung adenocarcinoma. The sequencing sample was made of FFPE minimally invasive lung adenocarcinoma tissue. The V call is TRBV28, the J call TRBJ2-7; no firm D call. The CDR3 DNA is TGTGCCAGCAGCTATACAGTGTCCTACGAGCAGTACTTC. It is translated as CASSYTVSYEQYF.